Given below is one T cell receptor (beta chain) in context. Its antigen is not known. Full-length variable regions came from constant-region reverse primers plus semi-nested Nested Universal Primer A PCR. TCRdb fed the 5' RACE reads into MiXCR, producing one record per CDR3 protein. The sample holds some 45,000 distinct CDR3 sequences; 28% are singletons and the top ten take 2.1%. CD25-based Treg depletion was applied to purified naive CD4+ T cells. General observations from the study: Tumor-infiltrating Treg TCR alpha and beta sequences overlapped most with tumor naive CD4+ T cells, then blood naive. Tumor memory CD4+ T cell TCR gene usage clustered with blood and lymph node memory CD4+ cells and lymph node naive CD4+ cells.

The TCR originated in a female donor with breast cancer. The sequenced sample was naive CD4+ T cells sorted from blood. The subset denotes: naive CD4+ T cells, CD4+CD45RA+CD25-.

The CDR3 loop reads CASSPRPAQGSAFF. The CDR3 region has the DNA TGTGCCAGCAGCCCCCGCCCTGCACAGGGATCGGCTTTCTTT. The chain joins TRBV7-2 to TRBJ1-1; the D gene is possibly TRBD1 (6 bases). The CDR3 is 14 amino acids. Trimming shortened V by 5 bases and J by 11 bases, and 21 bases separated the two germline ends. The germline V gene has CDR1 SGHTA and CDR2 FQGNSA.